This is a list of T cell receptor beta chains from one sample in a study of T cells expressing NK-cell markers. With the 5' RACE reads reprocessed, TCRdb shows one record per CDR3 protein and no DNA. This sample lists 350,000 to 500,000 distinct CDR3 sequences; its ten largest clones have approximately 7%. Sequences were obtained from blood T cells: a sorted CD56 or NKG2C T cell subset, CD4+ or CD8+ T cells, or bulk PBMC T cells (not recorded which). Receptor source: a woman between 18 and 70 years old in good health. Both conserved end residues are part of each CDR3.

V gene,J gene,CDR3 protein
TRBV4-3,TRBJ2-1,CASSHPGTSYKEQFF
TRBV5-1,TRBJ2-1,CASSLDYPRDEQFF
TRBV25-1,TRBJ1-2,CASSVSPGQGGYTF
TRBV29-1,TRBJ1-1,CSVDDGNTEAFF
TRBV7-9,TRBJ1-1,CASSLVGGWNTEAFF
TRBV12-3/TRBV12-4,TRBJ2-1,CASSSRASIYNEQFF
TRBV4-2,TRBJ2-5,CASSQATSGGGETQYF
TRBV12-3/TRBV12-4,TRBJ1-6,CASSPGGGWAPLHF
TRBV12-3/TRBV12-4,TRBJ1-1,CASSQTGSTEAFF
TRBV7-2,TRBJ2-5,CASSPDAPETQYF
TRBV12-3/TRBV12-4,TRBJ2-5,CASSLTTGFETQYF
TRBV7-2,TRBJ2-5,CASSRSGFRETQYF
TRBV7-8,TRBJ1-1,CASSHLGETEAFF
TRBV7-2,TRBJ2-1,CASSSLAGLRDEQFF
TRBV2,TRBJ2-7,CASSEQAGIYEQYF
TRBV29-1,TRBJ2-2,CSVRTNTGELFF
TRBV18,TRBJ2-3,CASSPGTSVPDTQYF
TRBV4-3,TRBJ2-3,CASSPSGGSDTQYF
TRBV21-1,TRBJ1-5,CASTIGTGGLNQPQHF
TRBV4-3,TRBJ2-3,CASSQDPTQTDTQYF
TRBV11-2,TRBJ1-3,CASSPRRGMPIYF
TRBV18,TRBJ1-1,CASSGTPNTEAFF
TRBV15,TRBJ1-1,CATSSRQVNTEAFF
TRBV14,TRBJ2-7,CASSQRTGDYYEQYF
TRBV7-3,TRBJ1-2,CASSAGVGYTF
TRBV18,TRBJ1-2,CASSPRPGQGYGYTF
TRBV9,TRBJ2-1,CASSVGRGSYNEQFF
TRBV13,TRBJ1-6,CASRTPGQNSPLHF
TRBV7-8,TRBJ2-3,CASSSRTSPTYPHDTQYF
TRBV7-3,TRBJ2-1,CASAPTPSGPGEQFF
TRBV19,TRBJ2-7,CASSIPGSSYEQYF
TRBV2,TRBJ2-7,CASRGTSSRQYF